Following are 21 T cell receptor beta chains from one sample sequenced in a study of spatial heterogeneity in lung cancer. Broader study findings: Counts of expanded intratumoral alpha and beta TCRs tracked tumor mutation counts.

Noted time point: sample taken at primary tumor resection. No antigen has been identified for these receptors. TCRdb used MiXCR to reprocess the 5' RACE reads, holding one entry per CDR3 protein. The sample consists of about 17,000 distinct CDR3 sequences, 6.2% of them appearing once. This specimen consisted of lung tumor tissue, obtained at surgery. The source of these receptors is a male donor with early-stage non-small cell lung cancer.

This clonotype came up many times. The library was prepared for alpha chains; this beta chain is a stray read, so its frequency means little. CDR3: CASRTGFYEQYF. In DNA, the CDR3 is TGTGCCAGCAGAACCGGATTTTACGAGCAGTACTTC. The chain is built from TRBV6-5 and TRBJ2-7; D gene unclear. The V end lost 6 bases, the J end lost 4 bases, and 10 bases lay between the germline ends. The CDR3 contains 12 residues. CDR1 and CDR2 from the germline V gene are MNHEY and SVGAGI.

This clonotype was seen repeatedly, ten times or more. Because the library targeted alpha chains, this beta chain is an off-target read whose size means little. The rearrangement links TRBV7-2 to TRBJ1-6; tentative D call: TRBD1 (5 bases). Germline V lookup: CDR1 SGHTA, CDR2 FQGNSA. The CDR3 spans 15 residues. V lost 2 bases and J 8 bases, leaving 13 bases between the germline ends. The CDR3 loop reads CASSLYQGPDSPLHF. For the CDR3, the DNA is TGTGCCAGCAGCTTATATCAGGGTCCGGATTCACCCCTCCACTTT.

Only a few counts were recorded for this clonotype. For a library built for alpha chains, this beta chain is a stray read; little rests on its size. The V and J genes are TRBV7-9 and TRBJ1-4; 8 bases fit TRBD1. Trimming took 5 bases from V and 5 from J; bases not matched to a gene: 7. The CDR3 runs to 15 residues. Germline assignment: CDR1 SEHNR and CDR2 FQNEAQ (reference sequence). CDR3 loop: CASSPRDRTNEKLFF. CDR3 nucleotide sequence: TGTGCCAGCAGCCCGCGGGACAGGACAAATGAAAAACTGTTTTTT.

This clonotype was seen at least ten times. The library was prepared for alpha chains; this beta chain is a stray read, so its frequency means little. The chain uses TRBV9 and TRBJ2-2; 9 nucleotides match TRBD1. This CDR3 spans 15 amino acids. Germline lookup yields CDR1 SGDLS and CDR2 YYNGEE. J was trimmed by 4 bases and V by 4 bases; bases with no gene match: 5. The CDR3: CASSPGQGSTGELFF. Written as DNA, the CDR3 is TGTGCCAGCAGCCCCGGACAGGGGAGCACCGGGGAGCTGTTTTTT.

This clonotype has a count of ten or more. Because this beta chain is a stray read in a library intended to capture alpha chains, its abundance should not be given much weight. The rearrangement uses TRBV7-9 and TRBJ2-6, with D uncertain. The CDR3 extends over 15 amino acids. Trimming removed 2 bases from V and 0 bases from J, with 5 bases in between. From germline, CDR1 is SEHNR and CDR2 FQNEAQ (reference sequence). The CDR3 nucleotides read TGTGCCAGCAGCTTAAGCAGCTCTGGGGCCAACGTCCTGACTTTC. This gives the protein CASSLSSSGANVLTF. The whole variable domain, remainder taken from reference TRBV7-9 and TRBJ2-6, is DTGVSQNPRHKITKRGQNVTFRCDPISEHNRLYWYRQTLGQGPEFLTYFQNEAQLEKSRLLSDRFSAERPKGSFSTLEIQRTEQGDSAMYLCASSLSSSGANVLTFGAGSRLTVL.

The sample holds many counts of this clonotype. In a library made to pick up alpha chains, this beta chain is a stray read with a size that means little. The chain joins TRBV14 to TRBJ2-3; 9 bases map to TRBD1. The CDR3 has 16 residues. V lost 4 bases and J lost 1; bases outside the gene matches: 6. Germline V gene lookup returns CDR1 SGHDN and CDR2 FVKESK. The CDR3 loop is CASSPYRGRGTDTQYF. CDR3 sequence (DNA): TGTGCCAGCAGCCCATACAGGGGGCGGGGCACAGATACGCAGTATTTT.

This clonotype has a count of ten or more. With the library built for alpha chains, this beta chain is off target and its frequency is not meaningful. The chain couples TRBV10-2 to TRBJ2-7; tentative D call: TRBD1 (6 bases). The CDR3 runs 13 residues. Trimming stripped 8 bases from V and 3 bases from J, with 14 bases between. Germline lookup yields CDR1 WSHSY and CDR2 SAAADI. CDR3 nucleotides: TGCGCCAGCGGACGGGACACTGACTACGAGCAGTACTTC. Translated, it gives CASGRDTDYEQYF.

This clonotype occurred many times. As an off-target read in a library built for alpha chains, this beta chain has a frequency of little significance. The chain joins TRBV5-6 to TRBJ1-1, with D perhaps matching TRBD1 (5 bases). In germline, CDR1 is SGHDT, CDR2 YYEEEE. Trimming stripped 3 bases from V and 0 bases from J, with 12 bases between. The CDR3 totals 15 residues. CDR3 sequence: CASSSGTEMNTEAFF. Here the CDR3 DNA reads TGTGCCAGCAGCTCAGGGACGGAAATGAACACTGAAGCTTTCTTT.

Many counts were recorded for this clonotype. The library was prepared for alpha chains; this beta chain is a stray read, so its frequency means little. The chain has TRBV18 and TRBJ2-7; TRBD2 aligns across 10 bases. The CDR3 has 15 residues. CDR1 and CDR2 from the germline V gene are KGHSH and LQKENI. V gave up 2 bases and J gave up 2 bases; unmatched junction bases: 3. The CDR3 loop is CASSPVSGGAYEQYF. In DNA form, the CDR3 reads TGTGCCAGCTCACCAGTCAGCGGGGGGGCCTACGAGCAGTACTTC. The variable domain in full, completed from reference TRBV18 and TRBJ2-7, reads NAGVMQNPRHLVRRRGQEARLRCSPMKGHSHVYWYRQLPEEGLKFMVYLQKENIIDESGMPKERFSAEFPKEGPSILRIQQVVRGDSAAYFCASSPVSGGAYEQYFGPGTRLTVT.

Ten or more counts support this clonotype. The size of this beta chain means little, since it is a stray read in a library made for alpha chains. This chain joins TRBV6-2 or TRBV6-3 and TRBJ2-4; D not certain. The CDR3 runs 12 residues. Germline assignment: CDR1 MNHEY and CDR2 SVGEGT. V gave up 2 bases and J gave up 8 bases, with 7 bases separating them. For the CDR3, the DNA is TGTGCCAGCAGTTACGAAGGGTACATTCAGTACTTC. This sequence encodes CASSYEGYIQYF.

This clonotype was detected ten times or more. Since it is a stray read in a library aimed at alpha chains, this beta chain has a size that is not meaningful. The chain combines TRBV9 with TRBJ1-3, with D perhaps TRBD1 (5 bases). The V end was cut by 3 bases, the J end by 0 bases, with 16 bases between. This CDR3 comprises 17 residues. From germline, CDR1 is SGDLS and CDR2 YYNGEE. The CDR3 DNA follows: TGTGCCAGCAGCGAGGGCCACGGGGCTCACTCTGGAAACACCATATATTTT. The encoded protein is CASSEGHGAHSGNTIYF. Together with reference TRBV9 and TRBJ1-3, the CDR3 gives the full variable domain: DSGVTQTPKHLITATGQRVTLRCSPRSGDLSVYWYQQSLDQGLQFLIQYYNGEERAKGNILERFSAQQFPDLHSELNLSSLELGDSALYFCASSEGHGAHSGNTIYFGEGSWLTVV.

Remarks on this clonotype: This beta chain appears as a stray read in a library generated for alpha chains; its size is not informative. The CDR3: CATSPGVGQETQYF. DNA of the CDR3: TGTGCCACCTCGCCAGGGGTTGGACAAGAGACCCAGTACTTC. The rearrangement uses TRBV28 and TRBJ2-5, with D perhaps TRBD1 (6 bases). Germline V CDR1 and CDR2: MDHEN, SYDVKM. This CDR3 has 14 residues. Between the trimmed V and J ends, which lost 10 bases and 2 bases, there was a span of 17 bases.

This clonotype was seen repeatedly, ten times or more. The size of this beta chain means little, since it is a stray read in a library made for alpha chains. The V and J genes are TRBV5-6 and TRBJ1-4; 7 bases line up with TRBD1. This CDR3 has 14 residues. Looked up from germline, CDR1 is SGHDT and CDR2 is YYEEEE. V lost 4 bases and J lost 7; bases outside the gene matches: 7. CDR3 amino acids: CASSQTGKSEKLFF. CDR3 sequence (DNA): TGTGCCAGCAGCCAGACAGGGAAAAGTGAAAAACTGTTTTTT.

There are many counts of this clonotype. For a library built for alpha chains, this beta chain is a stray read; little rests on its size. V and J are TRBV2 and TRBJ2-5; D not resolved. Trimming removed 5 bases at V and 1 base at J, with 11 bases between. The CDR3 sequence is 14 residues long. The germline V gene has CDR1 SNHLY and CDR2 FYNNEI. This chain's CDR3 is CASSLTDFQETQYF. CDR3 sequence (DNA): TGTGCCAGCAGTTTGACGGATTTCCAAGAGACCCAGTACTTC.

This clonotype was seen repeatedly, ten times or more. For a library built for alpha chains, this beta chain is a stray read; little rests on its size. This rearrangement joins TRBV4-3 to TRBJ1-2; 7 bases are shared with TRBD1. Germline values: CDR1 LGHNA, CDR2 YSLEER. J gave up 8 bases and V 0 bases, and 6 bases lay outside the gene matches. The CDR3 spans 14 residues. The CDR3 loop is CASSQDRRGGGYTF. CDR3 sequence (DNA): TGCGCCAGCAGCCAAGATCGGAGAGGGGGCGGCTACACCTTC.

This clonotype was seen at least ten times. As an off-target read in a library built for alpha chains, this beta chain has a frequency of little significance. V usage is TRBV4-1 and J usage is TRBJ2-3; 9 bases fit TRBD1. With 5 bases clipped from V and 3 bases from J, the junction kept 3 bases outside the gene matches. The CDR3 extends over 14 amino acids. Germline V gives CDR1 MGHRA, CDR2 YSYEKL. The CDR3 region has the DNA TGCGCCAGCAGCACAGGGGGCTCGACAGATACGCAGTATTTT. Protein: CASSTGGSTDTQYF.

A few counts support this clonotype. Since it is a stray read in a library aimed at alpha chains, this beta chain has a size that is not meaningful. V is TRBV7-2 and J is TRBJ2-3, with 7 bases lining up with TRBD2. CDR1 is SGHTA, CDR2 FQGNSA, per germline. The CDR3 is 17 amino acids. The V gene end was trimmed by 6 bases and the J gene end by 2 bases; junction bases not matched to a gene: 14. The CDR3 DNA reads as TGTGCCAGCAGGACTGCAGGAACGGGGGGACTCACAGATACGCAGTATTTT. Its protein product is CASRTAGTGGLTDTQYF.

This clonotype was counted between two and nine times. Since the library was made to target alpha chains, this beta chain is a stray read and its abundance is not meaningful. For the CDR3, the DNA is TGTGCCAGCAGCTTAGCGGGACAGGGAGGAGAGACCCAGTACTTC. Its translation: CASSLAGQGGETQYF. J is TRBJ2-5 and V is TRBV7-7, with 9 bases lining up with TRBD1. Germline V gene sequence: CDR1 SSHAT, CDR2 FNYEAQ (reference sequence). The CDR3 has 15 residues. The junction had 3 bases not matched to a gene; V was cut back by 0 bases and J by 4 bases.

This clonotype was observed at least ten times. This beta chain was picked up by a library intended for alpha chains and is off target, so its count carries little meaning. The genes are TRBV6-1 and TRBJ1-5, with 7 positions matching TRBD1. This CDR3 spans 13 amino acids. Germline assignment: CDR1 MNHNS and CDR2 SASEGT. Germline trimming cut 5 bases from V and 6 bases from J; bases unmatched to any gene: 4. CDR3 nucleotide sequence: TGTGCCAGCAGTTATCAGGGGGGTCAGCCCCAGCATTTT. Translated: CASSYQGGQPQHF.

This clonotype was counted a few times. Within a library made for alpha chains, this beta chain is off target, and its count is uninformative. CDR3 nucleotides: TGTGCCAGCAGCGTAGGTAGTGTCAGCTCCTACAATGAGCAGTTCTTC. This sequence encodes CASSVGSVSSYNEQFF. This chain joins TRBV9 and TRBJ2-1; D gene unclear. The V and J ends lost 0 bases and 0 bases respectively, with 10 bases between them. This CDR3 region has 16 residues. Germline V gene sequence: CDR1 SGDLS, CDR2 YYNGEE.

Many counts were recorded for this clonotype. Because this beta chain is a stray read in a library intended to capture alpha chains, its abundance should not be given much weight. The V and J genes are TRBV18 and TRBJ2-2; 7 bases fit TRBD1. J lost 4 bases, V lost 3 bases, and 8 bases had no gene match. This CDR3 contains 16 residues. The germline V gene has CDR1 KGHSH and CDR2 LQKENI. CDR3 nucleotides: TGTGCCAGCTCACCTGCAGGACAGGATATCACCGGGGAGCTGTTTTTT. Translating it yields CASSPAGQDITGELFF.